This TCR beta chain was recorded in a study of spatial heterogeneity in lung cancer. In the study overall: Sequencing was performed on follow-up PBMC samples when available, collected at a median of roughly 22 months after resection. Each unique TCR and UMI combination was seen more than ten times on average in raw reads. Detection consistently yielded more beta chains than alpha chains.

As for time point: blood at routine non-recurrence follow-up after resection. Whole RNA obtained from tumor, nontumor lung or frozen PBMC underwent sequencing without sorting. Trimming left V 6 bases short and J 3 bases short, with 18 bases between. There are 15 residues in the CDR3. Germline CDR1 and CDR2: DFQATT and SNEGSKA (reference sequence). This clonotype was seen a handful of times. Each TCR cDNA molecule carried a unique molecular identifier. TCRdb fed the 5' RACE reads into MiXCR, producing one record per CDR3 protein. The sample contains around 27,000 distinct CDR3 sequences, 6% of which appear only once.

The chain combines TRBV20-1 with TRBJ1-5; tentative D call: TRBD1 (5 bases). This receptor was taken from a male donor with early-stage non-small cell lung cancer. The source material was PBMCs, sampled at follow-up. CDR3 amino acids: CSAVGALEFNQPQHF. The CDR3 DNA follows: TGCAGTGCAGTTGGGGCCCTGGAATTCAATCAGCCCCAGCATTTT.